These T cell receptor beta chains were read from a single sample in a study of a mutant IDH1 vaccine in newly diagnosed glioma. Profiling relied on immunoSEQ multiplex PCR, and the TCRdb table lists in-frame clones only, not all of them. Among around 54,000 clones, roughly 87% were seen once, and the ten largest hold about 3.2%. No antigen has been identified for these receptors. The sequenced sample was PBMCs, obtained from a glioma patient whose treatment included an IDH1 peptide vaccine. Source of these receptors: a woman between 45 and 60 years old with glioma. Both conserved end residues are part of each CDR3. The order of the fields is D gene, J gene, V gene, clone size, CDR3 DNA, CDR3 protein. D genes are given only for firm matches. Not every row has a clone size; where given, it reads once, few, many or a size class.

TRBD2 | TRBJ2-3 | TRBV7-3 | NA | TGTGCCAGCAGCTTAACTAGCGGGGGCACAGATACGCAGTATTTT | CASSLTSGGTDTQYF
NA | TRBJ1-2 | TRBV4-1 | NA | TGCGCCAGCAGCCAAGGCAGCCTTAGAGGCTACACCTTC | CASSQGSLRGYTF
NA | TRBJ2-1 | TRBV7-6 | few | TGTGCCAGCAGCCCAGGACAAGTGCGGTTCTTC | CASSPGQVRFF
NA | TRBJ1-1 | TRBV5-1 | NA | TGCGCCAGCAGCTTACAGCTAAACACTGAAGCTTTCTTT | CASSLQLNTEAFF
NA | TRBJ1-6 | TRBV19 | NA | TGTGCCAGTAGTAACCTGGACAGCCGAAATTCACCCCTCCACTTT | CASSNLDSRNSPLHF
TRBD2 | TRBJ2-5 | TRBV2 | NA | TGTGCCAGCAGTGAACCGGGACTAGCGGCCCAAGAGACCCAGTACTTC | CASSEPGLAAQETQYF
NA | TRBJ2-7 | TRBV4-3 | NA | TGCGCCAGCAGCCAAGTCACGGGGGCCCCCTACGAGCAGTACTTC | CASSQVTGAPYEQYF
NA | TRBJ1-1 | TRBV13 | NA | TGTGCCAGCAGCTTAGGTTCAGGAACCAAGGGGACACGGGCTTTCTTT | CASSLGSGTKGTRAFF
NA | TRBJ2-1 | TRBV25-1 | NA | TGTGCCAGTGCGGACAGTAGTTCCAGGCAGTTCTTC | CASADSSSRQFF
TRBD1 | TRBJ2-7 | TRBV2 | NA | TGTGCCAGCAGCCCACAGGGGGTTTCCTACGAGCAGTACTTC | CASSPQGVSYEQYF
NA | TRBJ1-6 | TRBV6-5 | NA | TGTGCCAGCAGACCCGGGAGCAACAATTCACCCCTCCACTTT | CASRPGSNNSPLHF
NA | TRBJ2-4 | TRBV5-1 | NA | TGCGCCAGCAGCTTGAATGGTCCCATTCAGTACTTC | CASSLNGPIQYF
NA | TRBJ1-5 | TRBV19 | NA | TGTGCCAGTAGTCCGCCCACGGAGCGGCCCCAGCATTTT | CASSPPTERPQHF
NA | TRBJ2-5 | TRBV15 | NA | TGTGCCACCAGCCCAGCGAGGGGAGAGACCCAGTACTTC | CATSPARGETQYF
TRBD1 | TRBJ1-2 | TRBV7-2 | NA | TGTGCCAGCAGCACAGACAGGGGCTATGGCTACACCTTC | CASSTDRGYGYTF
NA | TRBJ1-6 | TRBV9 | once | TGTGCCAGCAGCGTAGAGCCAGGTAAAAATTCACCCCTCCACTTT | CASSVEPGKNSPLHF
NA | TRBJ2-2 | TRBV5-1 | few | TGCGCCAGCAGTGCCGTCCGGGGGAACGGGGAGCTGTTTTTT | CASSAVRGNGELFF
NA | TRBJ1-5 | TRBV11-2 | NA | TGTGCCAGCAGCCCAGACAGGTCGGATCAGCCCCAGCATTTT | CASSPDRSDQPQHF
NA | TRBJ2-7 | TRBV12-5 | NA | TGTGCTAGTGGTCCCCGTGGGGGAGGTTACGAGCAGTACTTC | CASGPRGGGYEQYF